This T cell receptor (beta chain) was obtained from a study of blood T cell repertoires in COVID-19. Background on the study: Some COVID-19 samples were acute and others convalescent; all came from the United States, Italy and Spain. The cDNA or gDNA used as material had been derived from T cells, B-cell-depleted T cells, or PBMCs.

Original processing notes: Cell counts per sample came from amplifying reference gene primers. TCRdb's table, derived via immunoSEQ multiplex PCR, lists solely in-frame clones and lacks some. For V, J and clone size, that table is used; D and trimming come from the DNA. This table has 150,000 to 200,000 clones, approximately 91% appearing once. The V and J ends lost 6 bases and 5 bases respectively, with 11 bases between them. The CDR3 contains 13 residues. Germline CDR1 is MDHEN and CDR2 is SYDVKM. This TCR came from a man younger than 35 with acute or convalescent COVID-19. The sequencing sample was made of peripheral blood. The genes are TRBV28 and TRBJ1-5; D gene unclear. CDR3 loop: CASRPIPDQPQHF. CDR3 coding DNA: TGTGCCAGCAGACCCATACCGGATCAGCCCCAGCATTTT. The full variable domain, completed using reference TRBV28 and TRBJ1-5, is DVKVTQSSRYLVKRTGEKVFLECVQDMDHENMFWYRQDPGLGLRLIYFSYDVKMKEKGDIPEGYSVSREKKERFSLILESASTNQTSMYLCASRPIPDQPQHFGDGTRLSIL.